This T cell receptor beta chain appears in the sequencing data of a study of regulatory T cells in long-lasting Graves disease. The CDR3 extends over 16 amino acids. CDR1 is KGHSH, CDR2 LQKENI, per germline. There are a few counts of this clonotype. An end of the junction does not agree with germline; a read error may underlie this. Time point of the sample: newly diagnosed GD, antithyroid drugs for less than 3 months. PBMCs were the source of the RNA used for TCR sequencing. iRepertoire HTBI primers and Arm-PCR of CDR3 regions built TCR beta libraries. TCRdb re-analysed the multiplex PCR reads in MiXCR, keeping a single row per CDR3 protein. The sample contains about 610,000 distinct CDR3 sequences, about 16% of which appear only once. A further study also used this sample, focusing on T cells in Graves' hyperthyroidism and ophthalmopathy. As that report states: Each diagnosis drew on symptoms, thyroxine, TRAb, thyroid ultrasound and orbital computed tomography findings. The model predicted ophthalmopathy a median around six months before onset.

The chain couples TRBV18 to TRBJ2-7; D unclear. This TCR was sampled from a young man with Graves disease. The sequencing here drew on peripheral blood mononuclear cells (PBMCs), taken at new diagnosis, from a patient treated with antithyroid drugs. The CDR3 sequence is CASSPKNSPSSDEQYF. In DNA form, the CDR3 reads TGTGCCAGCTCACCGAAGAACAGCCCGTCCTCCGACGAGCAGTACTTC.